This T cell receptor beta chain was found in a study of shared clonotypes between healthy human individuals. Trimming stripped 5 bases from V and 0 bases from J, with 12 bases between. The CDR3 has 14 residues. Germline V gene sequence: CDR1 SGHRS, CDR2 YFSETQ. Some clones are missing from TCRdb's copy, which holds only in-frame ones; the method was immunoSEQ multiplex PCR. This sample has about 2,500,000 clones, with over 85% found just once. The specimen was naive CD4+ T cells sorted from blood. Subset here: CD45RA+ positively selected. V usage is TRBV5-1 and J usage is TRBJ2-7; D might be TRBD1 or TRBD2, each matching 5 bases. The sequence derives from a man younger than 35 in good health. The CDR3 reads CASSGTASSYEQYF. For the CDR3, the DNA is TGCGCCAGCAGTGGGACGGCCAGCTCCTACGAGCAGTACTTC.